The next 18 T cell receptor beta chains were all read from a single sample in a study of early T cells in non-severe SARS-CoV-2 infection. TCRdb passed the 5' RACE reads through MiXCR, listing each CDR3 protein once. Here the sample spans 40,000 to 45,000 distinct CDR3 sequences, about 6.5% being singletons. The specimen comprised whole blood, sampled at baseline. These receptor sequences come from an adult who was a healthcare worker with PCR-confirmed SARS-CoV-2 infection or an uninfected control (not recorded which).

This clonotype was counted at least ten times. The rearrangement uses TRBV11-1 and TRBJ2-3; D perhaps matches TRBD1 (6 bases). The CDR3 spans 14 residues. CDR1 SGHAT and CDR2 FQDESV come from the germline V gene (reference sequence). V lost 4 bases to trimming and J lost 2 bases, with 10 bases between them. CDR3 sequence (DNA): TGTGCCAGCAGCTCTGGGGGCTACACAGATACGCAGTATTTT. Amino acid sequence: CASSSGGYTDTQYF.

In this sample, this clonotype turned up a few times. V usage is TRBV5-1 and J usage is TRBJ2-7; D may correspond to TRBD1 or TRBD2 (7 bases each). Germline V gene sequence: CDR1 SGHRS, CDR2 YFSETQ. Trimming removed 4 bases from V and 5 bases from J, with 19 bases in between. The CDR3 runs to 15 residues. The CDR3 nucleotides are TGCGCCAGCAGCCCGGGGGGACAGATGGTCCACGAGCAGTACTTC. Translating gives CASSPGGQMVHEQYF. The full variable domain, in which reference TRBV5-1 and TRBJ2-7 provide the parts outside the CDR3, is KAGVTQTPRYLIKTRGQQVTLSCSPISGHRSVSWYQQTPGQGLQFLFEYFSETQRNKGNFPGRFSGRQFSNSRSEMNVSTLELGDSALYLCASSPGGQMVHEQYFGPGTRLTVT.

The table lists this clonotype with many counts. This chain links TRBV13 with TRBJ2-1; TRBD2 is a possible D gene (6 bases). V shed 0 bases and J shed 0 bases, with 6 bases lying between them. The CDR3 spans 15 residues. CDR1 is PRHDT and CDR2 is FYEKMQ in the germline V gene (reference sequence). This chain's CDR3 is CASSLGGGSYNEQFF. The DNA for the CDR3 is TGTGCCAGCAGCTTAGGGGGGGGCTCCTACAATGAGCAGTTCTTC.

There are a few counts of this clonotype. This chain links TRBV5-5 with TRBJ1-6; no clear D gene. Trimming shortened V by 4 bases and J by 10 bases, and 15 bases separated the two germline ends. Germline CDR1 reads SGHKS; CDR2 reads YYEKEE (reference sequence). The CDR3 loop spans 14 amino acids. This chain's CDR3 is CASSPGLLESPLHF. The CDR3, as DNA: TGTGCCAGCAGCCCGGGCCTGCTAGAATCACCCCTCCACTTT.

The chain is built from TRBV19 and TRBJ2-1; TRBD1 is a possible D gene (5 bases). This CDR3 is built from 12 residues. The germline V gene encodes CDR1 LNHDA and CDR2 SQIVND (reference sequence). The germline V and J ends were trimmed by 6 bases and 10 bases, with 13 bases remaining between them. As DNA, the CDR3 is TGTGCCAGTAGCGACTCGACAGAAGAGCAGTTCTTC. Translated: CASSDSTEEQFF.

This clonotype has at least ten counts. The J gene is TRBJ2-1, the V gene TRBV6-2 or TRBV6-3; D tentatively fits TRBD1 or TRBD2 (5 bases each). CDR1 and CDR2 from the germline V gene are MNHEY and SVGEGT. The CDR3 consists of 16 residues. V was clipped by 6 bases and J by 5 bases, with 20 bases between them. The CDR3 region has the DNA TGTGCCAGCAGCTCCGGGGCCGTGAGCTTCAACAATGAGCAGTTCTTC. This gives the protein CASSSGAVSFNNEQFF.

Concerning this clonotype: Likely a read error: the CDR3 ends without its conserved phenylalanine or tryptophan. The limits of the CDR3 on the DNA are not certain, so only TCRdb's listed CDR3 is given. V gene TRBV10-1 combines with J gene TRBJ2-1; the D call of TRBD1 is as the table states it, not checked on the DNA. The CDR3 is 10 residues long, counting both termini. Looked up from germline, CDR1 is WNHNN and CDR2 is SYGVQD (reference sequence). CDR3: CASSLLLGGL.

This clonotype has ten or more counts. The chain joins TRBV6-6 to TRBJ2-7; 7 nucleotides match TRBD2. V lost 6 bases to trimming and J lost 3 bases; unmatched junction nucleotides: 2. Looked up from germline, CDR1 is MNHNY and CDR2 is SVGAGI (reference sequence). CDR3 length: 12 residues. CDR3 in DNA: TGTGCCAGCAGCCTAGCGGACTACGAGCAGTACTTC. It translates to CASSLADYEQYF.

The chain recombines TRBV10-3 with TRBJ1-4; no reliable D call. The germline V gene encodes CDR1 ENHRY and CDR2 SYGVKD. The CDR3 totals 14 residues. V shed 2 bases and J shed 4 bases, with 8 bases lying between them. The CDR3 DNA reads TGTGCCATCAGTGAGAGAAGGTTTAATGAAAAACTGTTTTTT. Translation gives CAISERRFNEKLFF.

This clonotype turned up a few times. The chain links TRBV6-2 or TRBV6-3 to TRBJ2-3; 8 positions agree with TRBD2. V dropped 5 bases and J dropped 11; count of bases not matched to a gene: 3. Germline CDR1 MNHEY, CDR2 SVGEGT. The CDR3 is made up of 11 amino acids. CDR3 bases: TGTGCCAGCAGTGCCGGGGGGGGGCAGTATTTT. This sequence encodes CASSAGGGQYF.

This chain connects TRBV5-4 to TRBJ2-7; no reliable D call. Between the trimmed V and J ends, which lost 3 bases and 5 bases, there was a span of 12 bases. The CDR3 has 13 amino acids. From germline, CDR1 is SGHNT and CDR2 YYREEE (reference sequence). CDR3 coding DNA: TGTGCCAGCAGCTCGACCTTTCGGAACGAGCAGTACTTC. Translation: CASSSTFRNEQYF.

At least ten counts were recorded for this clonotype. The chain couples TRBV6-1 to TRBJ1-6, with D hard to call. The V gene's germline CDR1 is MNHNS and CDR2 SASEGT. Trimming stripped 2 bases from V and 7 bases from J, with 3 bases between. This CDR3 is 12 amino acids long. CDR3 DNA sequence: TGTGCCAGCAGTGAACTCAATTCACCCCTCCACTTT. Its protein product is CASSELNSPLHF.

This clonotype showed up many times. The V and J genes are TRBV20-1 and TRBJ2-7; 8 bases agree with TRBD1. The junction had 10 bases not matched to a gene; V was cut back by 0 bases and J by 3 bases. This CDR3 is 16 amino acids long. Germline values: CDR1 DFQATT, CDR2 SNEGSKA (reference sequence). This CDR3 reads CSARDRRTGNYYEQYF. The CDR3 region has the DNA TGCAGTGCTAGAGATCGGAGGACAGGGAACTACTACGAGCAGTACTTC.

The sample holds a few counts of this clonotype. The J gene is TRBJ2-1, the V gene TRBV20-1; TRBD2 matches at 9 bases. V shed 5 bases and J 8 bases; nucleotides not matched to a gene: 7. This CDR3 contains 13 residues. Germline CDR1 DFQATT, CDR2 SNEGSKA (reference sequence). CDR3 coding DNA: TGCAGTGCTGAAAGCGGGAGGTTCGATGAGCAGTTCTTC. Residues: CSAESGRFDEQFF.

Concerning this clonotype itself: The CDR3 end shows no conserved phenylalanine or tryptophan, and so a read error is likely. The V call is TRBV12-3 or TRBV12-4, the J call TRBJ2-7; D gene uncertain. The germline V and J ends were trimmed by 7 bases and 0 bases, with 13 bases remaining between them. The CDR3 is 14 residues long. CDR3 DNA sequence: TGTGCCAGCACCTCTGGCACAGTCTCCTACGAGCAGTACTCC. It specifies CASTSGTVSYEQYS.

This clonotype is labeled as medium-sized. This rearrangement joins TRBV7-2 to TRBJ2-5, with TRBD2 matching over 9 bases. The J segment lost 4 bases and the V segment lost 1 base, leaving 7 bases of the junction unmatched. Germline loops: CDR1 SGHTA, CDR2 FQGNSA. The CDR3 has 16 residues. The CDR3 sequence: CASSLGSQAGGETQYF. The CDR3 nucleotides read TGTGCCAGCAGCTTAGGGTCGCAAGCGGGAGGAGAGACCCAGTACTTC.

The chain is built from TRBV6-2 or TRBV6-3 and TRBJ1-3, with 7 bases that match TRBD1. The germline CDR1 and CDR2 sequences are MNHEY and SVGEGT. J gave up 5 bases and V 7 bases, and 14 bases lay outside the gene matches. The CDR3 is made up of 16 amino acids. The CDR3 is CASTTRREQGRNTIYF. The CDR3 bases are TGTGCCAGCACCACCCGGCGGGAACAGGGGCGAAACACCATATATTTT.

This clonotype was counted ten times or more. The gene calls are TRBV20-1 and TRBJ1-2; D remains ambiguous. The CDR3 consists of 10 residues. With 7 bases removed from V and 8 bases from J, the gap between germline ends came to 11 bases. The germline V gene has CDR1 DFQATT and CDR2 SNEGSKA (reference sequence). The CDR3 region is CSGPGKGYTF. The CDR3 nucleotides are TGCAGTGGCCCAGGAAAAGGCTACACCTTC.